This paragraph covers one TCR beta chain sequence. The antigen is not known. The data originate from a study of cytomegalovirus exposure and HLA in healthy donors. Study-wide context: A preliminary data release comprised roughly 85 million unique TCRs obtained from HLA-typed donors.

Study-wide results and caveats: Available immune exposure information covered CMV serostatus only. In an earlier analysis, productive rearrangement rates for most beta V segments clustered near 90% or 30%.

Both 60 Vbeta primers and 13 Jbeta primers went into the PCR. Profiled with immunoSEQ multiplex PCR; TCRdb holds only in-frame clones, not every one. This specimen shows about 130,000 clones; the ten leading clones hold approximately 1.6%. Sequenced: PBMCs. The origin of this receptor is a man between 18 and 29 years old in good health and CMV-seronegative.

CDR3 nucleotides: TGTGCCAGTAGTATTGTCGGGGGCCCCGGGACAGGGCACACTGAAGCTTTCTTT. This encodes CASSIVGGPGTGHTEAFF. The V and J genes are TRBV19 and TRBJ1-1; 9 bases line up with TRBD1. The CDR3 length is 18 residues. Trimming removed 3 bases from V and 3 bases from J; junction bases left unmatched: 14. Germline CDR1 LNHDA, CDR2 SQIVND (reference sequence).